This T cell receptor beta chain is from a study of CD8+CD57+ T cells in acquired aplastic anemia. About the research overall: Sorted CD4+ plus CD8+ cells gave DNA averaging roughly 3 ug.

The study profiled TCR beta VDJ and CDR3 using genomic DNA as template. TCRdb reprocessed the reads via MiXCR and lists one record per CDR3 protein. The table shows about 35,000 distinct CDR3 sequences, with more than 75% occurring only once. Germline lookup yields CDR1 KGHDR and CDR2 SFDVKD. V gave up 4 bases and J gave up 5 bases; unmatched junction bases: 8. CDR3 length: 16 residues. This clonotype came up once. The origin of this receptor is a human donor in good health, serving as a control. Sequenced: sorted CD4+, CD8+, or CD8+CD57+ T cells (not recorded which) from PBMCs. The genes are TRBV24-1 and TRBJ2-1; 9 bases map to TRBD1. CDR3 sequence (DNA): TGTGCCACCAGTGACCGCGGGACAGGGTTCGACAATGAGCAGTTCTTC. Its translation is CATSDRGTGFDNEQFF.